Only a few counts were recorded for the clone carrying this T cell receptor (beta chain). What it recognizes is unknown. The CDR3 runs to 13 residues. The V end was cut by 4 bases, the J end by 0 bases, with 6 bases between. The germline gives CDR1 SEHNR, CDR2 FQNEAQ (reference sequence). The entry originates in a study of CD8 T cells in ankylosing spondylitis. Findings and limits, study-wide: Certain motif variants had earlier appeared in reactive arthritis synovial fluid and blood. Matched ankylosing spondylitis synovial fluid reportedly showed significant enrichment of disease-linked clones. Disease-linked clones bore a CD8+ phenotype, appearing relatively rarely in peripheral blood. A TCR beta motif made of fewer than ten highly homologous variants seemed typical of ankylosing spondylitis blood.

Using its own MiXCR run on the 5' RACE reads, TCRdb lists one record per CDR3 protein. The sample shows approximately 140,000 distinct CDR3 sequences, 15% to 20% of them seen only once. The sequenced sample was blood, either unsorted or a sorted T cell fraction (not recorded which). This sequence joins TRBV7-9 and TRBJ2-5; tentative D call: TRBD1 (6 bases). The sequence came from a male donor with ankylosing spondylitis. CDR3 in DNA: TGTGCCAGCAGCTGGGACAACCAAGAGACCCAGTACTTC. As protein: CASSWDNQETQYF.